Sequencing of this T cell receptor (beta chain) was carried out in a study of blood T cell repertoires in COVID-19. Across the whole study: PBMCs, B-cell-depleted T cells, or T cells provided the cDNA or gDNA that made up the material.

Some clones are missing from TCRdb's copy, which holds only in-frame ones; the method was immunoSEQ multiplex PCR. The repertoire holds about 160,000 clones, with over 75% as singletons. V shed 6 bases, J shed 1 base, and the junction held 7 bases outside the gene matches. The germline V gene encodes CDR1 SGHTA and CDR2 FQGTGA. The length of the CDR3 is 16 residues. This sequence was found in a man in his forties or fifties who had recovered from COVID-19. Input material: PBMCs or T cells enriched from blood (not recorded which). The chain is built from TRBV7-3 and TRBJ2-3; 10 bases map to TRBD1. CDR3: CASRLQGTGGTDTQYF. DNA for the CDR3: TGTGCCAGCAGATTACAGGGGACAGGGGGCACAGATACGCAGTATTTT.